The clone carrying this TCR beta chain showed up just a few times. MiXCR was run by TCRdb on the RT-PCR reads, yielding one entry per CDR3 protein. The sample carries more than 600,000 distinct CDR3 sequences, about 14% recorded once. V was pared by 3 bases and J by 7 bases, with 6 bases between. The CDR3 is 11 residues long. The germline V gene encodes CDR1 SEHNR and CDR2 FQNEAQ (reference sequence). The V and J genes are TRBV7-9 and TRBJ1-1; tentatively, D is TRBD1 (5 bases). The sequenced sample was memory CD4+ T cells from blood. The TCR sequence derives from a female donor in good health, serving as a healthy control. As DNA, the CDR3 is TGTGCCAGCAGCTTGGGGGTTGAAGCTTTCTTT. This codes for CASSLGVEAFF.